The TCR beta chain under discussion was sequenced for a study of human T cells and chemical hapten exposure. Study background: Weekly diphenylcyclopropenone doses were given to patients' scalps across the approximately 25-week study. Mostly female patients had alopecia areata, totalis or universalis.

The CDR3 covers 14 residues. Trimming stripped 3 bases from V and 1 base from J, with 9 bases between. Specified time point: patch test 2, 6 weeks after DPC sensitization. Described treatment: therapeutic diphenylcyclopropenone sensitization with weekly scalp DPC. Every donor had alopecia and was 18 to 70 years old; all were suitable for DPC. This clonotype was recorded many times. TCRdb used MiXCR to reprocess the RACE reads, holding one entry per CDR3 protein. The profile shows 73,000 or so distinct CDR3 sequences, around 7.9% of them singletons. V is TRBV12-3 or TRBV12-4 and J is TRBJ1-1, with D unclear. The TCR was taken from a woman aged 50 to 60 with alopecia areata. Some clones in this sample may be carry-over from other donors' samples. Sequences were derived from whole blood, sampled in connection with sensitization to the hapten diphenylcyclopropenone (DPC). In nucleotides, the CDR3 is TGTGCCAGCAGTTTTAATACAGCGAACACTGAAGCTTTCTTT. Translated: CASSFNTANTEAFF.